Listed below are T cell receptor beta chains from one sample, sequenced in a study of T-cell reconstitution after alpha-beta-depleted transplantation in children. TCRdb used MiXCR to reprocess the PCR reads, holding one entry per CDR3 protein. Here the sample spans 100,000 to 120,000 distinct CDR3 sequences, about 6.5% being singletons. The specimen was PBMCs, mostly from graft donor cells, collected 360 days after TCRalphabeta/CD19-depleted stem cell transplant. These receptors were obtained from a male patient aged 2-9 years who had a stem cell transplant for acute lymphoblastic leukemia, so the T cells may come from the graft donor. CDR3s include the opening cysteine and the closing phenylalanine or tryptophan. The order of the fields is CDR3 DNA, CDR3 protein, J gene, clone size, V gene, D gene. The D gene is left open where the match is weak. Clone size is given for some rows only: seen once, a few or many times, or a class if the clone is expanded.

DNA: TGTGCCAGCAGCCCCCGGGACAGGCGCACAGATACGCAGTATTTT
CDR3: CASSPRDRRTDTQYF
J: TRBJ2-3
size: many
V: TRBV27
D: TRBD1

DNA: TGCGCCAGCGGGCTCTTCTGGGACAGGGTGGCAGATACGCAGTATTTT
CDR3: CASGLFWDRVADTQYF
J: TRBJ2-3
size: few
V: TRBV4-3
D: TRBD1

DNA: TGCGCCAGCAGCTTAGCCCGGACAGGGGTGCTCGAGCAGTACTTC
CDR3: CASSLARTGVLEQYF
J: TRBJ2-7
size: many
V: TRBV5-1
D: TRBD1

DNA: TGCGCCAGCAGCTTGGCGGCCGGAGGGACCTATACGCAGTATTTT
CDR3: CASSLAAGGTYTQYF
J: TRBJ2-3
size: .
V: TRBV5-1
D: .

DNA: TGCAGCTCCAACGGGTTTGGCACAGATACGCAGTATTTT
CDR3: CSSNGFGTDTQYF
J: TRBJ2-3
size: many
V: TRBV29-1
D: .

DNA: TGTGCCAGCAGCTCCAGGGGACAGAGCTCCTACGAGCAGTACTTC
CDR3: CASSSRGQSSYEQYF
J: TRBJ2-7
size: many
V: TRBV11-1
D: TRBD1

DNA: TGCAGCGTCGGAGCGGGAAGCTACAATGAGCAGTTCTTC
CDR3: CSVGAGSYNEQFF
J: TRBJ2-1
size: many
V: TRBV29-1
D: TRBD2

DNA: TGCAGCGCTTTTGGGGGGAGAAACGAGCAGTACTTC
CDR3: CSAFGGRNEQYF
J: TRBJ2-7
size: few
V: TRBV29-1
D: .

DNA: TGTGCCATGAGCCCCGGGCTCATATCACAGGGATGGCCTACCTACGAGCAGTACTTC
CDR3: CAMSPGLISQGWPTYEQYF
J: TRBJ2-7
size: .
V: TRBV4-2
D: .

DNA: TGTGCCAGCAGTTTAACTTTCTCTGGGGCCAACGTCCTGACTTTC
CDR3: CASSLTFSGANVLTF
J: TRBJ2-6
size: few
V: TRBV27
D: .

DNA: TGTGCCAGCCCAGGGGGCACTGAAGCTTTCTTT
CDR3: CASPGGTEAFF
J: TRBJ1-1
size: .
V: TRBV6-6
D: TRBD1

DNA: TGTGCCAGCAGAGTCGGGACAGGGTCCCACGAGCAGTACTTC
CDR3: CASRVGTGSHEQYF
J: TRBJ2-7
size: many
V: TRBV12-3/TRBV12-4
D: TRBD1

DNA: TGTGCCAGCAGCGCGAGCGGCTGGGGCTACGAGCAGTACTTC
CDR3: CASSASGWGYEQYF
J: TRBJ2-7
size: .
V: TRBV9
D: .

DNA: TGTGCCAGCAGTTTTGGGACAGGGAGAGCGGGATTCCCCTACGAGCAGTACTTC
CDR3: CASSFGTGRAGFPYEQYF
J: TRBJ2-7
size: many
V: TRBV28
D: TRBD1

DNA: TGTGCCAGCAGCTTGGCGACAGGGGGCAATCAGCCCCAGCATTTT
CDR3: CASSLATGGNQPQHF
J: TRBJ1-5
size: many
V: TRBV7-2
D: TRBD1

DNA: TGTGCCAGCAGTGAACTTCCCTTTAACACCGGGGAGCTGTTTTTT
CDR3: CASSELPFNTGELFF
J: TRBJ2-2
size: few
V: TRBV6-1
D: .

DNA: TGTGCCAGCAGCTTCGCGGGACTAGAGGATACGCAGTATTTT
CDR3: CASSFAGLEDTQYF
J: TRBJ2-3
size: many
V: TRBV5-6
D: TRBD2

DNA: TGTGCCAGCAGCCTGGGGCCGTTAGCTTTCTTT
CDR3: CASSLGPLAFF
J: TRBJ1-1
size: few
V: TRBV12-3/TRBV12-4
D: .

DNA: TGTGCCAGCAGTCATTACCTTTTCGACAGGACAGATACGCAGTATTTT
CDR3: CASSHYLFDRTDTQYF
J: TRBJ2-3
size: many
V: TRBV28
D: .

DNA: TGCAGCGTTGGGGGAAATTACTATGGCTACACCTTC
CDR3: CSVGGNYYGYTF
J: TRBJ1-2
size: many
V: TRBV29-1
D: .

DNA: TGTGCCAGCAGTTTGGTTGACAGGGGAGATGATACGCAGTATTTT
CDR3: CASSLVDRGDDTQYF
J: TRBJ2-3
size: .
V: TRBV12-3/TRBV12-4
D: TRBD1

DNA: TGTGCCAGCTCACCACCTCAGGGGGCCGCGGAATCTAGCACAGATACGCAGTATTTT
CDR3: CASSPPQGAAESSTDTQYF
J: TRBJ2-3
size: few
V: TRBV18
D: TRBD1

DNA: TGCGCCAGCAGCTTGGTAACCGCATCCTACGAGCAGTACTTC
CDR3: CASSLVTASYEQYF
J: TRBJ2-7
size: many
V: TRBV5-1
D: .

DNA: TGCAGTGCTAGAGATCTAGCGGGAGCCTACGAGCAGTACTTC
CDR3: CSARDLAGAYEQYF
J: TRBJ2-7
size: .
V: TRBV20-1
D: TRBD2

DNA: TGCGCCAGCAGCCTTGAAAGGCCCACAGATACGCAGTATTTT
CDR3: CASSLERPTDTQYF
J: TRBJ2-3
size: .
V: TRBV5-1
D: .

DNA: TGTGCCAGCAGTTTAGGGGGTGGGGGGGGATACATTCAGTACTTC
CDR3: CASSLGGGGGYIQYF
J: TRBJ2-4
size: .
V: TRBV12-3/TRBV12-4
D: TRBD2

DNA: TGTGCCAGCAGCGATGGGGGGGCGAATCAGCCCCAGCATTTT
CDR3: CASSDGGANQPQHF
J: TRBJ1-5
size: .
V: TRBV9
D: .

DNA: TGTGCCTGGGGTCCCTCAAGATACGAGCAGTACTTC
CDR3: CAWGPSRYEQYF
J: TRBJ2-7
size: many
V: TRBV30
D: .

DNA: TGTGCCAGCAGCCCGGGATCCTTCTCCTACGAGCAGTACTTC
CDR3: CASSPGSFSYEQYF
J: TRBJ2-7
size: many
V: TRBV3-1
D: .

DNA: TGTGCCAGCAGCCTTTGGGACCGCGACACTGAAGCTTTCTTT
CDR3: CASSLWDRDTEAFF
J: TRBJ1-1
size: few
V: TRBV5-8
D: .

DNA: TGTGCTAGTGGCATGGACGGCCCCCCGAGGACCCAGTACTTC
CDR3: CASGMDGPPRTQYF
J: TRBJ2-5
size: few
V: TRBV12-5
D: .

DNA: TGTGCCACCAGTGATCGAAAGGGGGGTGTGTACTTC
CDR3: CATSDRKGGVYF
J: TRBJ2-7
size: many
V: TRBV24-1
D: .

DNA: TGTGCCAGCAGCAGGCCGACAGGGTCCTACGAGCAGTACTTC
CDR3: CASSRPTGSYEQYF
J: TRBJ2-7
size: few
V: TRBV7-9
D: TRBD1

DNA: TGCGCCAGCAGCCGGACAGGGGCAGATACGCAGTATTTT
CDR3: CASSRTGADTQYF
J: TRBJ2-3
size: many
V: TRBV5-1
D: TRBD1

DNA: TGTGCCAGCAGTGACACAGGGCCTTCCTACGAGCAGTACTTC
CDR3: CASSDTGPSYEQYF
J: TRBJ2-7
size: many
V: TRBV25-1
D: .

DNA: TGTGCCAGCAGCGCGGGGGTATCCTACAATGAGCAGTTCTTC
CDR3: CASSAGVSYNEQFF
J: TRBJ2-1
size: many
V: TRBV9
D: .

DNA: TGCGCCAGCAGCCAATTGAACGAGCAGTACTTC
CDR3: CASSQLNEQYF
J: TRBJ2-7
size: .
V: TRBV4-1
D: .

DNA: TGTGCCAGCAGCCCTCCGGGCGCGCGGCCTAATGAAAAACTGTTTTTT
CDR3: CASSPPGARPNEKLFF
J: TRBJ1-4
size: many
V: TRBV7-2
D: .

DNA: TGTGCCAGCAGTTTACGGGGGAAGAAGGAGACCCAGTACTTC
CDR3: CASSLRGKKETQYF
J: TRBJ2-5
size: few
V: TRBV27
D: .

DNA: TGCAGTGCTAGAGATTACGCGGGACAGGGCACAGATACGCAGTATTTT
CDR3: CSARDYAGQGTDTQYF
J: TRBJ2-3
size: .
V: TRBV20-1
D: TRBD1

DNA: TGTGCCAGCAGTCAGGGACAGCCTAATCAGCCCCAGCATTTT
CDR3: CASSQGQPNQPQHF
J: TRBJ1-5
size: many
V: TRBV27
D: TRBD1

DNA: TGTGCCAGCAGCCAAGTGGGTAGCGGGGGGTCCTACAATGAGCAGTTCTTC
CDR3: CASSQVGSGGSYNEQFF
J: TRBJ2-1
size: many
V: TRBV4-2
D: TRBD2

DNA: TGTGCCAGCAGCACCCGGACCCATAATGAAAAACTGTTTTTT
CDR3: CASSTRTHNEKLFF
J: TRBJ1-4
size: .
V: TRBV7-9
D: .

DNA: TGTGCCAGCAGCCCCGGCAGGGGTAGTAATGAAAAACTGTTTTTT
CDR3: CASSPGRGSNEKLFF
J: TRBJ1-4
size: .
V: TRBV7-2
D: .

DNA: TGTGCCAGCTCACCCCGGGACAGGGTCTGCGAGCAGTACTTC
CDR3: CASSPRDRVCEQYF
J: TRBJ2-7
size: .
V: TRBV18
D: TRBD1

DNA: TGTGCCAGCAGTTTCCCGGCGGGAGGGCGGGCAGATACGCAGTATTTT
CDR3: CASSFPAGGRADTQYF
J: TRBJ2-3
size: few
V: TRBV28
D: TRBD2

DNA: TGTGCCAGCAGCTTGGTGCGACCGAAGGTAATGAACACTGAAGCTTTCTTT
CDR3: CASSLVRPKVMNTEAFF
J: TRBJ1-1
size: few
V: TRBV5-6
D: .

DNA: TGTGCCATCAGGACCGGGACAGGGGCGGGCGAGCAGTACTTC
CDR3: CAIRTGTGAGEQYF
J: TRBJ2-7
size: many
V: TRBV10-3
D: TRBD1

DNA: TGCGCCAGCAGCCAAGAAATGTATTCACCCCTCCACTTT
CDR3: CASSQEMYSPLHF
J: TRBJ1-6
size: few
V: TRBV4-3
D: .

DNA: TGTGCCACCAGTGATTTTGCAGGGGGCTACCAAGAGACCCAGTACTTC
CDR3: CATSDFAGGYQETQYF
J: TRBJ2-5
size: few
V: TRBV24-1
D: TRBD1

DNA: TGTGCCAGCAGTTACCTGAAGCGGGAGAGAAGTGAGCAGTTCTTC
CDR3: CASSYLKRERSEQFF
J: TRBJ2-1
size: many
V: TRBV6-5
D: TRBD2

DNA: TGCAGTGCTCACGGAGGGGGCGCGTGGAGCAATCAGCCCCAGCATTTT
CDR3: CSAHGGGAWSNQPQHF
J: TRBJ1-5
size: few
V: TRBV20-1
D: TRBD1

DNA: TGTGCCAGCAGCGTAGGTGGCAGGCCGTCAGATACGCAGTATTTT
CDR3: CASSVGGRPSDTQYF
J: TRBJ2-3
size: few
V: TRBV9
D: .

DNA: TGTGCCAGCAGTTTAGCGGGAGTTGAAGAGCAGTACTTC
CDR3: CASSLAGVEEQYF
J: TRBJ2-7
size: many
V: TRBV12-3/TRBV12-4
D: .

DNA: TGCGCCAGCAGCCAAGTTTACCCGGTTAAAATGAACACTGAAGCTTTCTTT
CDR3: CASSQVYPVKMNTEAFF
J: TRBJ1-1
size: few
V: TRBV4-3
D: .

DNA: TGTGCCAGCAGCCCCGGACAGAGCCACACAGATACGGAGTATTTT
CDR3: CASSPGQSHTDTEYF
J: TRBJ2-3
size: once
V: TRBV7-9
D: .

DNA: TGTGCCAGCAGCCCCTTGGGGGCTTCACCCCTCCACTTT
CDR3: CASSPLGASPLHF
J: TRBJ1-6
size: few
V: TRBV7-9
D: .

DNA: TGTGCCAGCAAGGGACAGGGGAACACCGGGGAGCTGTTTTTT
CDR3: CASKGQGNTGELFF
J: TRBJ2-2
size: many
V: TRBV6-2/TRBV6-3
D: TRBD1

DNA: TGTGCCAGCAGCACCCAGGACGGGACTAATGAAAAACTGTTTTTT
CDR3: CASSTQDGTNEKLFF
J: TRBJ1-4
size: .
V: TRBV9
D: .

DNA: TGTGCCAGCAGCCCGATCACGACCACAGATACGCAGTATTTT
CDR3: CASSPITTTDTQYF
J: TRBJ2-3
size: many
V: TRBV11-2
D: .